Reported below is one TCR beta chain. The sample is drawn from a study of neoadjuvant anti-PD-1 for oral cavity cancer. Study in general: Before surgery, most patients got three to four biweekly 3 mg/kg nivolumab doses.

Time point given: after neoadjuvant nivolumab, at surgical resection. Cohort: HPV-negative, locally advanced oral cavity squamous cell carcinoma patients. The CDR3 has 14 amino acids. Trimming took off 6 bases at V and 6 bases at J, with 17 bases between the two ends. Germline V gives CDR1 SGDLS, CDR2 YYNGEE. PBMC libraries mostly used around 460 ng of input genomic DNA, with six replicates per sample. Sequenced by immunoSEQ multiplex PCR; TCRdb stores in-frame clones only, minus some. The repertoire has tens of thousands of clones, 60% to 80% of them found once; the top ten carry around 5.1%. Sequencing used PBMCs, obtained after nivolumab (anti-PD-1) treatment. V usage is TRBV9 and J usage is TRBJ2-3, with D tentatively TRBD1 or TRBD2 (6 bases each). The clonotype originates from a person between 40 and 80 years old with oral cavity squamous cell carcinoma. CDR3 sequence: CASTPWGRGDTQYF. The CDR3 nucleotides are TGTGCCAGCACCCCTTGGGGGCGGGGCGATACGCAGTATTTT.